A selection of T cell receptor beta chains follows, all from one sample in a study of human thymus T cells. Sequencing used immunoSEQ multiplex PCR; TCRdb keeps in-frame clones, though not all of them. The sample comprises about 60,000 clones, nearly 95% of which are singletons, and around 5.4% rests with the top ten. Sequences were obtained from blood. The receptors were gathered from a boy less than two years old with a congenital heart defect but otherwise immunologically healthy. The CDR3 runs from the conserved cysteine through the conserved F or W. A D gene is named only where the DNA matches it firmly. Size is stated for part of the rows, as once, few or many counts, or as a class when the clone is expanded.

J gene: TRBJ2-1; D gene: -; clone size: -; V gene: TRBV21-1; CDR3 protein: CASSGRNYNEQFF; CDR3 DNA: TGTGCCAGCAGCGGGAGGAACTACAATGAGCAGTTCTTC
J gene: TRBJ2-7; D gene: -; clone size: -; V gene: TRBV7-8; CDR3 protein: CASSLGGNSYEQYF; CDR3 DNA: TGTGCCAGCAGCTTAGGAGGGAACTCCTACGAGCAGTACTTC
J gene: TRBJ2-7; D gene: -; clone size: -; V gene: TRBV5-1; CDR3 protein: CASSLGPQAYEQYF; CDR3 DNA: TGCGCCAGCAGCTTGGGTCCCCAGGCCTACGAGCAGTACTTC
J gene: TRBJ2-5; D gene: TRBD2; clone size: -; V gene: TRBV10-3; CDR3 protein: CAISEGQRGAFLETQYF; CDR3 DNA: TGTGCCATCAGTGAAGGCCAGCGGGGGGCCTTTTTGGAAACCCAGTACTTC
J gene: TRBJ1-1; D gene: TRBD1; clone size: -; V gene: TRBV19; CDR3 protein: CASSISGTGGTEAFF; CDR3 DNA: TGTGCCAGTAGTATCAGCGGGACAGGGGGCACTGAAGCTTTCTTT
J gene: TRBJ1-1; D gene: -; clone size: -; V gene: TRBV7-2; CDR3 protein: CASSLVGTAEAFF; CDR3 DNA: TGTGCCAGCAGCTTAGTCGGAACGGCTGAAGCTTTCTTT
J gene: TRBJ2-7; D gene: -; clone size: -; V gene: TRBV19; CDR3 protein: CASTSAYEQYF; CDR3 DNA: TGTGCCAGTACCTCAGCTTACGAGCAGTACTTC
J gene: TRBJ1-1; D gene: -; clone size: once; V gene: TRBV5-6; CDR3 protein: CASRPLGSGGTEAFF; CDR3 DNA: TGTGCCAGCAGACCCTTGGGGTCGGGGGGGACTGAAGCTTTCTTT
J gene: TRBJ2-7; D gene: TRBD1; clone size: -; V gene: TRBV2; CDR3 protein: CASKKWDSRYEQYF; CDR3 DNA: TGTGCCAGCAAAAAATGGGACAGTCGCTACGAGCAGTACTTC
J gene: TRBJ2-1; D gene: TRBD2; clone size: -; V gene: TRBV6-5; CDR3 protein: CASTASGTRMDEQFF; CDR3 DNA: TGTGCCAGCACTGCTAGCGGGACTCGGATGGATGAGCAGTTCTTC
J gene: TRBJ1-4; D gene: -; clone size: -; V gene: TRBV28; CDR3 protein: CASSTRQLANEKLFF; CDR3 DNA: TGTGCCAGCAGTACGCGACAGTTAGCTAATGAAAAACTGTTTTTT
J gene: TRBJ1-2; D gene: -; clone size: -; V gene: TRBV4-3; CDR3 protein: CASSQILTRQPSYGYTF; CDR3 DNA: TGCGCCAGCAGCCAAATCCTTACCCGGCAGCCTTCCTATGGCTACACCTTC
J gene: TRBJ1-5; D gene: TRBD1; clone size: -; V gene: TRBV5-1; CDR3 protein: CASSLGRGEPQHF; CDR3 DNA: TGCGCCAGCAGCTTGGGCAGGGGGGAGCCCCAGCATTTT
J gene: TRBJ2-3; D gene: TRBD2; clone size: -; V gene: TRBV9; CDR3 protein: CASSPHRTSRDTQYF; CDR3 DNA: TGTGCCAGCAGCCCACATCGGACTAGCCGAGATACGCAGTATTTT
J gene: TRBJ1-2; D gene: -; clone size: -; V gene: TRBV4-1; CDR3 protein: CASSHFLTGDYGYTF; CDR3 DNA: TGCGCCAGCAGCCATTTCCTTACAGGTGACTATGGCTACACCTTC
J gene: TRBJ2-1; D gene: TRBD2; clone size: -; V gene: TRBV5-1; CDR3 protein: CASSSLAGGLTYNEQFF; CDR3 DNA: TGCGCCAGCAGCTCTTTAGCGGGGGGGCTCACGTACAATGAGCAGTTCTTC
J gene: TRBJ2-3; D gene: -; clone size: -; V gene: TRBV2; CDR3 protein: CASRLQGFGPLPDTQYF; CDR3 DNA: TGTGCCAGCAGGCTACAGGGTTTCGGTCCCTTGCCAGATACGCAGTATTTT
J gene: TRBJ1-1; D gene: TRBD1; clone size: -; V gene: TRBV7-9; CDR3 protein: CASSTRQGIVTEAFF; CDR3 DNA: TGTGCCAGCAGCACCCGACAGGGAATCGTCACTGAAGCTTTCTTT
J gene: TRBJ2-1; D gene: TRBD1; clone size: -; V gene: TRBV5-4; CDR3 protein: CASSFGQGGGEQFF; CDR3 DNA: TGTGCCAGCAGCTTTGGACAGGGGGGTGGTGAGCAGTTCTTC
J gene: TRBJ2-7; D gene: -; clone size: -; V gene: TRBV6-6; CDR3 protein: CASRKGGLTTYEQYF; CDR3 DNA: TGTGCCAGCAGGAAGGGGGGACTGACCACCTACGAGCAGTACTTC
J gene: TRBJ2-7; D gene: TRBD2; clone size: -; V gene: TRBV13; CDR3 protein: CASSSIGSSGYYEQYF; CDR3 DNA: TGTGCCAGCAGCTCTATTGGGTCTAGCGGCTACTACGAGCAGTACTTC
J gene: TRBJ2-5; D gene: TRBD1; clone size: -; V gene: TRBV6-5; CDR3 protein: CASSYSGTGGIETQYF; CDR3 DNA: TGTGCCAGCAGTTACTCCGGGACAGGGGGCATTGAGACCCAGTACTTC
J gene: TRBJ2-3; D gene: -; clone size: -; V gene: TRBV4-2; CDR3 protein: CASSQGGGDTQYF; CDR3 DNA: TGTGCCAGCAGCCAAGGTGGGGGAGATACGCAGTATTTT
J gene: TRBJ1-4; D gene: -; clone size: -; V gene: TRBV6-5; CDR3 protein: CASSYGGTNEKLFF; CDR3 DNA: TGTGCCAGCAGTTACGGAGGAACTAATGAAAAACTGTTTTTT
J gene: TRBJ1-5; D gene: TRBD1; clone size: -; V gene: TRBV6-5; CDR3 protein: CASSYSRDRGQPQHF; CDR3 DNA: TGTGCCAGCAGTTACTCGAGGGACAGGGGTCAGCCCCAGCATTTT
J gene: TRBJ2-1; D gene: TRBD2; clone size: once; V gene: TRBV25-1; CDR3 protein: CASRTSSPYNEQFF; CDR3 DNA: TGTGCCAGCCGGACTAGCAGCCCCTACAATGAGCAGTTCTTC
J gene: TRBJ2-2; D gene: TRBD2; clone size: -; V gene: TRBV5-1; CDR3 protein: CASSWGLAGGTGELFF; CDR3 DNA: TGCGCCAGCAGCTGGGGACTAGCGGGGGGAACCGGGGAGCTGTTTTTT
J gene: TRBJ2-7; D gene: -; clone size: once; V gene: TRBV9; CDR3 protein: CASSSDWFGEQYF; CDR3 DNA: TGTGCCAGCAGCTCGGACTGGTTTGGGGAGCAGTACTTC
J gene: TRBJ2-3; D gene: -; clone size: -; V gene: TRBV5-1; CDR3 protein: CASSLDMWTDTQYF; CDR3 DNA: TGCGCCAGCAGCTTGGATATGTGGACAGATACGCAGTATTTT
J gene: TRBJ2-7; D gene: TRBD1; clone size: -; V gene: TRBV6-5; CDR3 protein: CASSYNQGAIYEQYF; CDR3 DNA: TGTGCCAGCAGTTACAACCAGGGGGCAATATACGAGCAGTACTTC
J gene: TRBJ1-1; D gene: -; clone size: -; V gene: TRBV19; CDR3 protein: CASSPVRVNTEAFF; CDR3 DNA: TGTGCCAGTAGTCCCGTAAGAGTGAACACTGAAGCTTTCTTT
J gene: TRBJ2-7; D gene: -; clone size: -; V gene: TRBV5-1; CDR3 protein: CASSLPTYEQYF; CDR3 DNA: TGCGCCAGCAGCTTACCCACCTACGAGCAGTACTTC
J gene: TRBJ2-6; D gene: -; clone size: -; V gene: TRBV5-1; CDR3 protein: CASSLGSGANVLTF; CDR3 DNA: TGCGCCAGCAGCTTGGGCTCTGGGGCCAACGTCCTGACTTTC
J gene: TRBJ1-1; D gene: -; clone size: few; V gene: TRBV29-1; CDR3 protein: CSVEGWMNTEAFF; CDR3 DNA: TGCAGCGTTGAGGGGTGGATGAACACTGAAGCTTTCTTT
J gene: TRBJ2-6; D gene: -; clone size: -; V gene: TRBV4-2; CDR3 protein: CASSQARTGSGANVLTF; CDR3 DNA: TGTGCCAGCAGCCAGGCCCGAACCGGCTCTGGGGCCAACGTCCTGACTTTC
J gene: TRBJ2-1; D gene: -; clone size: -; V gene: TRBV11-3; CDR3 protein: CASVAYNEQFF; CDR3 DNA: TGTGCCAGCGTGGCCTACAATGAGCAGTTCTTC
J gene: TRBJ1-2; D gene: -; clone size: -; V gene: TRBV6-5; CDR3 protein: CASSYREGANYGYTF; CDR3 DNA: TGTGCCAGCAGTTACCGGGAGGGGGCTAACTATGGCTACACCTTC